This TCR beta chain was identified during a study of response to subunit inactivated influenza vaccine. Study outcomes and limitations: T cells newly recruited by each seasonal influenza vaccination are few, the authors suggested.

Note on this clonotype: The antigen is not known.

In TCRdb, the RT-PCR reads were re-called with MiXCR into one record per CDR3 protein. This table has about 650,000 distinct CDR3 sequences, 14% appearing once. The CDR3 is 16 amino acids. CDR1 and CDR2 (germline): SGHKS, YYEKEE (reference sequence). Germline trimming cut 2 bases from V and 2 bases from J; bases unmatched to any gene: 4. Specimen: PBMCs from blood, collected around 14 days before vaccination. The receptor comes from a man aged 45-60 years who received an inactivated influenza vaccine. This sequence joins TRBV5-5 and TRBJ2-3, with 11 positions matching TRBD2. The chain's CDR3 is CASSFRLAGTTDTQYF. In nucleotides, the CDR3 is TGTGCCAGCAGCTTCAGACTAGCGGGGACCACAGATACGCAGTATTTT.